This entry lists 21 T cell receptor beta chains sequenced from one sample in a study of Graves' ophthalmopathy and Graves' hyperthyroidism. RNA transcripts were the template, and TCR beta CDR3 regions were amplified from them. HTBI-primed first-round RT-PCR preceded second-round multiplex PCR. A single record per CDR3 protein comes from TCRdb applying MiXCR to the multiplex PCR reads. The table shows a few hundred thousand distinct CDR3 sequences, with under 25% occurring only once. Sequencing was carried out using peripheral blood. These receptor sequences come from a woman between 18 and 30 years old with stable Graves' hyperthyroidism.

V is TRBV18 and J is TRBJ1-3; D unclear. This CDR3 region has 15 residues. Germline V gene sequence: CDR1 KGHSH, CDR2 LQKENI. Trimming shortened V by 4 bases and J by 0 bases, and 10 bases separated the two germline ends. This CDR3 is CASSRAANSGNTIYF. CDR3 DNA sequence: TGTGCCAGCTCACGGGCGGCCAACTCTGGAAACACCATATATTTT. Full variable domain (remainder filled in from reference TRBV18 and TRBJ1-3): NAGVMQNPRHLVRRRGQEARLRCSPMKGHSHVYWYRQLPEEGLKFMVYLQKENIIDESGMPKERFSAEFPKEGPSILRIQQVVRGDSAAYFCASSRAANSGNTIYFGEGSWLTVV.

Concerning this clonotype itself: An end of the junction does not agree with germline; a read error may underlie this. J is TRBJ2-4 and V is TRBV12-3 or TRBV12-4; tentatively, D is TRBD1 or TRBD2 (5 bases each). CDR3 length: 15 amino acids. CDR3 bases: TGTGCCAGCAGTTTAGGGGGGTTGGCCAAAAACATTAAGTACTTC. Translating gives CASSLGGLAKNIKYF.

Ten or more counts support this clonotype. The J gene is TRBJ2-7, the V gene TRBV20-1, with TRBD2 matching 8 bases. The CDR3 has 16 residues. Germline-derived CDR1 and CDR2 are DFQATT and SNEGSKA (reference sequence). Losses at the gene ends were 3 bases for V and 6 bases for J; bases not matched to a gene: 16. CDR3 DNA sequence: TGCAGTGCTAGCTTGGCCCTAGCGGGTATTTCGGGCGAGCAGTACTTC. This gives the protein CSASLALAGISGEQYF.

The chain combines TRBV15 with TRBJ1-1; a possible D gene is TRBD1 (6 bases). CDR3 length: 14 amino acids. Germline CDR1 and CDR2: LNHNV and YYDKDF (reference sequence). V lost 0 bases and J lost 8, with 13 bases in between. The CDR3: CATSRDRGAHEAFF. The CDR3 DNA is TGTGCCACCAGCAGAGATAGGGGGGCTCACGAAGCTTTCTTT. The complete variable domain, with remaining parts taken from reference TRBV15 and TRBJ1-1, reads DAMVIQNPRYQVTQFGKPVTLSCSQTLNHNVMYWYQQKSSQAPKLLFHYYDKDFNNEADTPDNFQSRRPNTSFCFLDIRSPGLGDTAMYLCATSRDRGAHEAFFGQGTRLTVV.

The table lists this clonotype with a few counts. This chain uses TRBV12-3 or TRBV12-4 with TRBJ1-1; D perhaps matches TRBD1 (6 bases). V was cut by 0 bases and J by 7 bases, with 12 bases left in between. CDR3 length equals 14 residues. The CDR3 DNA is TGTGCCAGCAGTTTAGCGCAGGGGCTGGGTGAAGCTTTCTTT. This encodes CASSLAQGLGEAFF.

The sample holds many counts of this clonotype. The chain is built from TRBV30 and TRBJ1-6, with 8 positions matching TRBD1. V shed 8 bases, J shed 3 bases, and the junction held 3 bases outside the gene matches. Germline values: CDR1 GTSNPN, CDR2 SVGIG (reference sequence). CDR3 length: 13 residues. The CDR3 region has the DNA TGTGCCGGACAGGGTTTCTATAATTCACCCCTCCACTTT. This sequence encodes CAGQGFYNSPLHF.

This chain connects TRBV28 to TRBJ1-1; possibly TRBD1 for D (6 bases). This CDR3 is built from 13 residues. CDR1 and CDR2 (germline): MDHEN, SYDVKM. V lost 6 bases and J 6 bases, leaving 14 bases between the germline ends. CDR3 nucleotide sequence: TGTGCCAGCAGCGCTCAGGGGTTGGCTGAAGCTTTCTTT. Protein: CASSAQGLAEAFF.

The chain is built from TRBV20-1 and TRBJ2-5; D possibly corresponds to TRBD1 (6 bases). Germline V gene lookup returns CDR1 DFQATT and CDR2 SNEGSKA (reference sequence). V was cut by 3 bases and J by 1 base, with 15 bases left in between. CDR3 length equals 15 residues. CDR3 loop: CSARKDSYSQETQYF. CDR3 sequence (DNA): TGCAGTGCTAGGAAGGACAGCTACTCCCAAGAGACCCAGTACTTC.

This rearrangement joins TRBV18 to TRBJ2-7; no clear D gene. CDR3 length: 14 amino acids. Trimming took 0 bases from V and 6 from J, leaving 12 bases between them. Germline V CDR1 and CDR2: KGHSH, LQKENI. The CDR3 bases are TGTGCCAGCTCACCACCACAACGGTACCTCGAGCAGTACTTC. Amino acid sequence: CASSPPQRYLEQYF.

This clonotype was recorded many times. This rearrangement joins TRBV25-1 to TRBJ1-5; possible D gene TRBD1, 6 bases. Trimming took 6 bases from V and 0 from J, leaving 21 bases between them. CDR1 is MGHDK, CDR2 SYGVNS, per germline. The CDR3 contains 18 residues. As DNA, the CDR3 is TGTGCCAGCAGCGCATTCGGGGGCAGGGACTATAGCAATCAGCCCCAGCATTTT. This gives the protein CASSAFGGRDYSNQPQHF.

This clonotype was detected many times. The V call is TRBV5-1, the J call TRBJ2-6, with D perhaps matching TRBD1 or TRBD2 (6 bases each). V was pared by 4 bases and J by 7 bases, with 24 bases between. Per the germline V gene, CDR1 is SGHRS and CDR2 is YFSETQ. This CDR3 has 18 amino acids. The CDR3 bases are TGCGCCAGCAGCGCGGGACACACCGGGACATCGGGAGCCAACGTCCTGACTTTC. It yields the protein CASSAGHTGTSGANVLTF. Full variable domain (missing parts from reference TRBV5-1 and TRBJ2-6): KAGVTQTPRYLIKTRGQQVTLSCSPISGHRSVSWYQQTPGQGLQFLFEYFSETQRNKGNFPGRFSGRQFSNSRSEMNVSTLELGDSALYLCASSAGHTGTSGANVLTFGAGSRLTVL.

This clonotype has a count of ten or more. This sequence joins TRBV19 and TRBJ1-2; no firm D call. The CDR3 is made up of 13 amino acids. The germline V gene encodes CDR1 LNHDA and CDR2 SQIVND (reference sequence). V was trimmed by 3 bases and J by 8 bases, leaving 13 bases between them. The CDR3 loop reads CASSMRTAPGYTF. The CDR3 region has the DNA TGTGCCAGTAGTATGAGGACGGCCCCAGGCTACACCTTC.

This clonotype was recorded at least ten times. The rearrangement uses TRBV7-2 and TRBJ2-7, with 7 nucleotides matching TRBD1. V lost 5 bases, J lost 2 bases, and 6 bases stayed unmatched. This CDR3 has 14 amino acids. Germline CDR1 and CDR2: SGHTA and FQGNSA. The CDR3 coding sequence is TGTGCCAGCAGCCTCGGGACAGCGACCTACGAGCAGTACTTC. It translates to CASSLGTATYEQYF.

This clonotype occurred many times. The gene calls are TRBV12-3 or TRBV12-4 and TRBJ1-1, with a possible D match to TRBD1 (5 bases). The CDR3 length is 18 residues. V lost 6 bases to trimming and J lost 0 bases, with 23 bases between them. The CDR3 bases are TGTGCCAGCAGGGGGGGGGGTTTGCAGCAGATCGTGAACACTGAAGCTTTCTTT. This encodes CASRGGGLQQIVNTEAFF.

J is TRBJ1-5 and V is TRBV20-1; a possible D gene is TRBD1 (6 bases). Germline values: CDR1 DFQATT, CDR2 SNEGSKA (reference sequence). Trimming pared 1 base from V and 3 bases from J, leaving 13 bases between. CDR3 length: 15 amino acids. CDR3 nucleotide sequence: TGCAGTGCTAGAGCCCCAGGGGTTGCCAATCAGCCCCAGCATTTT. Its protein product is CSARAPGVANQPQHF.

This clonotype has only a few counts. Just one base apart from a much larger clone, this may be a read error. V is TRBV6-2 or TRBV6-3 and J is TRBJ2-2; perhaps D is TRBD1 or TRBD2 (5 bases each). The germline V and J ends were trimmed by 6 bases and 3 bases, with 14 bases remaining between them. Germline loops: CDR1 MNHEY, CDR2 SVGEGT. The CDR3 is 15 residues long. For the CDR3, the DNA is TGTGCCAGCAGGCCGGGACCGCCTTACACCGGGGAGCTGTTTTTT. Encoded protein: CASRPGPPYTGELFF.

This clonotype was counted many times. The chain employs TRBV24-1 and TRBJ2-7; D tentatively reads TRBD1 or TRBD2 (7 bases each). There are 14 residues in the CDR3. Between the trimmed V and J ends, which lost 4 bases and 2 bases, there was a span of 11 bases. From germline, CDR1 is KGHDR and CDR2 SFDVKD. CDR3 coding DNA: TGTGCCACCAGTGACTCAGGGGGGGCCTACGAGCAGTACTTC. Its protein product is CATSDSGGAYEQYF.

Turning to this clonotype: A much larger clonotype is one base distant, so this may be a read error. This chain connects TRBV10-3 to TRBJ2-7, with 8 bases aligning to TRBD1. J lost 5 bases, V lost 4 bases, and 4 bases had no gene match. CDR3 length: 13 amino acids. In germline, CDR1 is ENHRY, CDR2 SYGVKD. The CDR3: CAISGGQGDEQYF. The DNA of the CDR3 is TGTGCCATCAGTGGTGGACAGGGCGACGAGCAGTACTTC.

This clonotype was detected many times. The rearrangement links TRBV18 to TRBJ1-1, with 7 bases matching TRBD1. The CDR3 consists of 13 residues. Unmatched junction bases numbered 1, after V lost 2 bases and J lost 4 bases. Germline CDR1 KGHSH, CDR2 LQKENI. The CDR3 DNA is TGTGCCAGCTCACCAGACAGGGCCACTGAAGCTTTCTTT. This gives the protein CASSPDRATEAFF.

The chain has TRBV28 and TRBJ1-6, with D unclear. This CDR3 has 18 amino acids. CDR1 is MDHEN and CDR2 is SYDVKM in the germline V gene. Trimming took 2 bases from V and 0 from J, leaving 14 bases between them. The CDR3 DNA follows: TGTGCCAGCAGTTTAACCGATTGGCAGTACTCCTATAATTCACCCCTCCACTTT. This translates into CASSLTDWQYSYNSPLHF.

This clonotype was recorded at least ten times. This chain uses TRBV5-1 with TRBJ2-7, with D perhaps matching TRBD2 (6 bases). The CDR3 extends over 14 amino acids. Germline V lookup: CDR1 SGHRS, CDR2 YFSETQ. Trimming took off 3 bases at V and 4 bases at J, with 14 bases between the two ends. The CDR3 coding sequence is TGCGCCAGCAGCTCGACCACGGGGGAGTACGAGCAGTACTTC. Amino acids: CASSSTTGEYEQYF.